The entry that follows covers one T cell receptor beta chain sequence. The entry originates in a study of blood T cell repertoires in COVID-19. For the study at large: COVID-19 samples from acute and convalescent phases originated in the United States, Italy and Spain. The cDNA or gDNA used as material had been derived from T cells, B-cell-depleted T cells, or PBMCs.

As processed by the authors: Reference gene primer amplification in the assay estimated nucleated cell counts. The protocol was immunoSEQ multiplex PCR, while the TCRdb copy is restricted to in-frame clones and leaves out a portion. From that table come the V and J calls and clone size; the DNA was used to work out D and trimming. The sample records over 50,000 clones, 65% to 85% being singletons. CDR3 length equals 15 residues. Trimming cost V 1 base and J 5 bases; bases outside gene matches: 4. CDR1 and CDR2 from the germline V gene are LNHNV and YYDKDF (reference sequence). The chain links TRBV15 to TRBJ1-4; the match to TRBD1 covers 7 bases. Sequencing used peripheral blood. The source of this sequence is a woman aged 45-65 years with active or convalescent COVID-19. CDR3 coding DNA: TGTGCCACCAGCAGAGGAGGGACAGCAAATGAAAAACTGTTTTTT. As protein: CATSRGGTANEKLFF.